These 17 T cell receptor beta chains share one sample of origin, sequenced in a study of human T cells and chemical hapten exposure (dated by TCRdb to the early 2020s). The library was produced with RACE. TCRdb names NextSeq 500 as the instrument used. TCRdb cleaned the public reads at Q25 with fastp, built clones with MiXCR and kept in-frame beta chains. Entries that share a CDR3 protein sequence are merged under the most common genes and DNA. The sample table contains some 360,000 distinct CDR3 sequences; only one count was recorded for 4% to 6% of them. Around 2.6% of the sample is held by the ten biggest clonotypes. What this sample's time point label stands for: pre-sensitization, week 0. The treatment or condition label of this sample denotes: therapeutic diphenylcyclopropenone sensitization with weekly scalp DPC. This specimen consisted of whole blood, obtained in connection with sensitization to the hapten diphenylcyclopropenone (DPC). These receptors were obtained from a woman between 50 and 59 years old with alopecia areata. Some clones in this sample may be carry-over from other donors' samples.

This clonotype was counted at least ten times. This chain joins TRBV6-6 and TRBJ2-7, with D uncertain. This CDR3 has 12 amino acids. Germline loops: CDR1 MNHNY, CDR2 SVGAGI (reference sequence). V was clipped by 2 bases and J by 4 bases, with 6 bases between them. In nucleotides, the CDR3 is TGTGCCAGCAGTTACCCCCCATACGAGCAGTACTTC. This codes for CASSYPPYEQYF.

This clonotype was detected many times. This chain links TRBV20-1 with TRBJ1-1; possibly TRBD1 for D (6 bases). V shed 6 bases and J shed 6 bases, with 14 bases lying between them. Germline CDR1 is DFQATT and CDR2 is SNEGSKA (reference sequence). The CDR3 totals 12 residues. The CDR3 spells CSALGGLAEAFF. The CDR3 nucleotides read TGCAGTGCACTGGGGGGGCTCGCTGAAGCTTTCTTT.

The V gene is TRBV9, the J gene TRBJ2-6; 7 bases line up with TRBD2. Trimming removed 4 bases from V and 2 bases from J; junction bases left unmatched: 6. The CDR3 consists of 16 residues. From germline, CDR1 is SGDLS and CDR2 YYNGEE. The CDR3, as DNA: TGTGCCAGCAGCCCCAACGCGGGGGCTGGGGCCAACGTCCTGACTTTC. As protein: CASSPNAGAGANVLTF. Based on the CDR3 plus reference TRBV9 and TRBJ2-6, the full variable domain is DSGVTQTPKHLITATGQRVTLRCSPRSGDLSVYWYQQSLDQGLQFLIQYYNGEERAKGNILERFSAQQFPDLHSELNLSSLELGDSALYFCASSPNAGAGANVLTFGAGSRLTVL.

At least ten counts were recorded for this clonotype. The chain combines TRBV11-2 with TRBJ2-2, with unresolved D. The CDR3 spans 16 residues. CDR1 is SGHAT and CDR2 is FQNNGV in the germline V gene. V lost 4 bases and J 0 bases, leaving 12 bases between the germline ends. The CDR3 DNA sequence: TGTGCCAGCAGCTCCTACGAGGCCCCGAACACCGGGGAGCTGTTTTTT. It translates to CASSSYEAPNTGELFF. The variable domain in full, completed from reference TRBV11-2 and TRBJ2-2, reads EAGVAQSPRYKIIEKRQSVAFWCNPISGHATLYWYQQILGQGPKLLIQFQNNGVVDDSQLPKDRFSAERLKGVDSTLKIQPAKLEDSAVYLCASSSYEAPNTGELFFGEGSRLTVL.

This sequence joins TRBV13 and TRBJ2-5; D is perhaps TRBD2 (5 bases). Per germline, CDR1 PRHDT and CDR2 FYEKMQ (reference sequence). Deletions cut 5 bases from V and 7 bases from J, with 11 bases between. This CDR3 has 12 amino acids. CDR3 protein: CASSAGRGTQYF. The CDR3 DNA sequence: TGTGCCAGCAGCGCAGGACGGGGGACCCAGTACTTC.

This clonotype has at least ten counts. The rearrangement links TRBV13 to TRBJ1-2; 7 bases agree with TRBD1. CDR1 is PRHDT and CDR2 is FYEKMQ in the germline V gene (reference sequence). This CDR3 contains 14 residues. V trimming: 5 bases; J trimming: 3 bases; junction bases outside the gene matches: 6. CDR3 sequence reads: CASSTQGGHYGYTF. The CDR3, as DNA: TGTGCCAGCAGCACGCAGGGGGGGCACTATGGCTACACCTTC.

This chain connects TRBV12-3 or TRBV12-4 to TRBJ1-2, with unresolved D. CDR3 length equals 11 residues. Trimming pared 5 bases from V and 8 bases from J, leaving 9 bases between. CDR3 bases: TGTGCCAGCAGTCCCCGGACCGGCTACACCTTC. It translates to CASSPRTGYTF.

The table lists this clonotype with many counts. The chain recombines TRBV20-1 with TRBJ2-7; D perhaps matches TRBD1 (5 bases). This CDR3 has 15 residues. Germline CDR1 and CDR2: DFQATT and SNEGSKA (reference sequence). V shed 0 bases and J shed 0 bases, with 12 bases lying between them. CDR3 nucleotides: TGCAGTGCTAGAGATCCGGCAGGGCCCTCCTACGAGCAGTACTTC. Translating gives CSARDPAGPSYEQYF.

V and J are TRBV2 and TRBJ1-1; 7 nucleotides agree with TRBD1. Germline V lookup: CDR1 SNHLY, CDR2 FYNNEI. CDR3 size: 14 residues. Germline trimming cut 4 bases from V and 4 bases from J; bases unmatched to any gene: 6. The CDR3 bases are TGTGCCAGCAGTGGGGACAGACTGCGCACTGAAGCTTTCTTT. It translates to CASSGDRLRTEAFF. The whole variable domain, filled in from reference TRBV2 and TRBJ1-1, reads EPEVTQTPSHQVTQMGQEVILRCVPISNHLYFYWYRQILGQKVEFLVSFYNNEISEKSEIFDDQFSVERPDGSNFTLKIRSTKLEDSAMYFCASSGDRLRTEAFFGQGTRLTVV.

This clonotype has only a few counts. The chain carries TRBV6-1 and TRBJ1-5; D possibly corresponds to TRBD1 (6 bases). Trimming left V 6 bases short and J 4 bases short, with 13 bases between. The CDR3 is 14 residues long. Germline lookup yields CDR1 MNHNS and CDR2 SASEGT. The CDR3 protein is CASSGGTHNQPQHF. CDR3 DNA: TGTGCCAGCAGCGGAGGGACACATAATCAGCCCCAGCATTTT.

This clonotype was picked up many times. V is TRBV29-1 and J is TRBJ2-2; D gene uncertain. Germline lookup yields CDR1 SQVTM and CDR2 ANQGSEA. This CDR3 is 15 amino acids long. Trimming pared 3 bases from V and 2 bases from J, leaving 13 bases between. The CDR3 here is CSVESADLNTGELFF. The CDR3 DNA reads TGCAGCGTTGAGTCGGCAGACCTAAACACCGGGGAGCTGTTTTTT.

The chain employs TRBV4-1 and TRBJ2-1, with TRBD2 identical over 7 bases. V was clipped by 0 bases and J by 1 base; unmatched bases: 3. The length of the CDR3 is 16 residues. Germline V gives CDR1 MGHRA, CDR2 YSYEKL. The CDR3 loop is CASSQEGRGSYNEQFF. CDR3 coding DNA: TGCGCCAGCAGCCAAGAAGGGCGGGGGTCCTACAATGAGCAGTTCTTC.

This rearrangement joins TRBV15 to TRBJ2-7, with TRBD1 identical over 8 bases. CDR1 is LNHNV and CDR2 is YYDKDF in the germline V gene (reference sequence). This CDR3 region has 14 residues. V was clipped by 4 bases and J by 2 bases; unmatched bases: 4. The CDR3 nucleotides read TGTGCCACCAGCATGGGGACAGGCGCCTACGAGCAGTACTTC. It encodes CATSMGTGAYEQYF.

This clonotype turned up a few times. V gene TRBV20-1 combines with J gene TRBJ2-7, with 8 bases identical to TRBD2. This CDR3 is 15 amino acids long. Germline V CDR1 and CDR2: DFQATT, SNEGSKA (reference sequence). Trimming at V came to 6 bases and at J to 1 base, leaving 11 bases not matched to a gene. The CDR3, as DNA: TGCAGTGCCCCAAAATCTAGCGGGCTTTCCTACGAGCAGTACTTC. It specifies CSAPKSSGLSYEQYF.

The gene calls are TRBV28 and TRBJ2-3; D gene ambiguous. This CDR3 region has 13 residues. With 2 bases removed from V and 4 bases from J, the gap between germline ends came to 7 bases. The germline CDR1 and CDR2 sequences are MDHEN and SYDVKM. CDR3 protein: CASSLPSADTQYF. The CDR3, as DNA: TGTGCCAGCAGTTTACCTTCGGCAGATACGCAGTATTTT. Together with reference TRBV28 and TRBJ2-3, the CDR3 gives the full variable domain: DVKVTQSSRYLVKRTGEKVFLECVQDMDHENMFWYRQDPGLGLRLIYFSYDVKMKEKGDIPEGYSVSREKKERFSLILESASTNQTSMYLCASSLPSADTQYFGPGTRLTVL.

This clonotype came up many times. The chain joins TRBV6-5 to TRBJ2-1, with 7 bases matching TRBD2. The CDR3 is 14 amino acids. Germline loops: CDR1 MNHEY, CDR2 SVGAGI. V was clipped by 5 bases and J by 4 bases; unmatched bases: 5. Here the CDR3 DNA reads TGTGCCAGCAGTCCGGGACTACCTTACAATGAGCAGTTCTTC. Its translation is CASSPGLPYNEQFF.

This clonotype appeared a few times. J is TRBJ2-2 and V is TRBV20-1; no reliable D call. Trimming removed 0 bases from V and 6 bases from J, with 14 bases in between. CDR1 is DFQATT, CDR2 SNEGSKA, per germline (reference sequence). The CDR3 extends over 15 amino acids. The CDR3 bases are TGCAGTGCTAGAGATCAACGCCTCGGCGCCGGGGAGCTGTTTTTT. This codes for CSARDQRLGAGELFF.